The 24 T cell receptor beta chains reported below all come from one sample, sequenced in a study of cytomegalovirus exposure and HLA in healthy donors. In the PCR, 60 Vbeta and 13 Jbeta primers were used. TCRdb's table, derived via immunoSEQ multiplex PCR, lists solely in-frame clones and lacks some. The data show about 140,000 clones, 79% seen once. Material: PBMCs. Receptors originate from a man younger than 35 in good health and CMV-seronegative.

The gene calls are TRBV10-2 and TRBJ2-7; 12 positions match TRBD1. The CDR3 runs to 16 residues. V gave up 4 bases and J gave up 4 bases; unmatched junction bases: 8. Germline CDR1 and CDR2: WSHSY and SAAADI. This chain's CDR3 is CASSATGQGAVYEQYF. The CDR3 nucleotides read TGCGCCAGCAGTGCCACGGGACAGGGGGCTGTGTACGAGCAGTACTTC.

V and J are TRBV5-1 and TRBJ1-1; TRBD1 matches at 8 bases. This CDR3 is built from 14 residues. CDR1 SGHRS and CDR2 YFSETQ come from the germline V gene. Trimming took 3 bases from V and 0 from J; bases not matched to a gene: 1. The CDR3: CASSWDRMNTEAFF. For the CDR3, the DNA is TGCGCCAGCAGCTGGGACAGGATGAACACTGAAGCTTTCTTT.

The chain employs TRBV19 and TRBJ2-7; D not certain. The CDR3 has 13 residues. Germline lookup yields CDR1 LNHDA and CDR2 SQIVND (reference sequence). With 0 bases removed from V and 3 bases from J, the gap between germline ends came to 6 bases. The CDR3 spells CASSIDSNYEQYF. As DNA, the CDR3 is TGTGCCAGTAGTATAGATTCCAACTACGAGCAGTACTTC.

This clone was seen once. The rearrangement links TRBV7-2 to TRBJ1-1; D not certain. The V and J ends lost 8 bases and 4 bases respectively, with 8 bases between them. CDR1 SGHTA and CDR2 FQGNSA come from the germline V gene. CDR3 length: 11 residues. The CDR3 DNA reads as TGTGCCAGCGCGTTTAGCACTGAAGCTTTCTTT. Protein product: CASAFSTEAFF.

The chain links TRBV7-9 to TRBJ1-3, with D possibly TRBD1 on 5 matching bases. Germline loops: CDR1 SEHNR, CDR2 FQNEAQ (reference sequence). The CDR3 totals 17 residues. V was pared by 5 bases and J by 0 bases, with 17 bases between. In DNA, the CDR3 is TGTGCCAGCAGCCAGGGCCGAAGACAGACCTCTGGAAACACCATATATTTT. It encodes CASSQGRRQTSGNTIYF.

The V and J genes are TRBV18 and TRBJ1-1; D might be TRBD1 (6 bases). The ends were cut back, 4 bases at V and 5 bases at J, with 17 bases in the middle. This CDR3 is 15 amino acids long. From germline, CDR1 is KGHSH and CDR2 LQKENI. CDR3 coding DNA: TGTGCCAGCTCACGGAGAGGGGGGGCGAGTACTGAAGCTTTCTTT. It yields the protein CASSRRGGASTEAFF. Together with reference TRBV18 and TRBJ1-1, the CDR3 gives the full variable domain: NAGVMQNPRHLVRRRGQEARLRCSPMKGHSHVYWYRQLPEEGLKFMVYLQKENIIDESGMPKERFSAEFPKEGPSILRIQQVVRGDSAAYFCASSRRGGASTEAFFGQGTRLTVV.

V is TRBV6-1 and J is TRBJ1-4, with D perhaps TRBD1 (5 bases). Germline V gene data show CDR1 as MNHNS and CDR2 as SASEGT. V was trimmed by 7 bases and J by 1 base, leaving 19 bases between them. The CDR3 totals 17 residues. This CDR3 reads CASIDRGFCITNEKLFF. The DNA for the CDR3 is TGTGCCAGCATTGACAGAGGATTTTGTATAACTAATGAAAAACTGTTTTTT.

The chain uses TRBV7-9 and TRBJ1-1; no definite D call. Germline CDR1 and CDR2: SEHNR and FQNEAQ (reference sequence). The CDR3 is 15 amino acids. V was clipped by 5 bases and J by 3 bases, with 16 bases between them. The CDR3 region has the DNA TGTGCCAGCAGCACCCCCCGAGGGCGGGACACTGAAGCTTTCTTT. Its translation is CASSTPRGRDTEAFF.

The chain uses TRBV14 and TRBJ1-2; D uncertain. This CDR3 is built from 14 residues. CDR1 and CDR2 from the germline V gene are SGHDN and FVKESK. V was pared by 2 bases and J by 8 bases, with 15 bases between. The CDR3 DNA reads TGTGCCAGCAGCCAAACACTCTCACCAGGAGGCTACACCTTC. As protein: CASSQTLSPGGYTF.

This clone was observed a few times. V gene TRBV19 combines with J gene TRBJ1-1, with D possibly matching TRBD1 (5 bases). The V gene's germline CDR1 is LNHDA and CDR2 SQIVND (reference sequence). Trimming took off 5 bases at V and 3 bases at J, with 13 bases between the two ends. The CDR3 is 14 amino acids. This CDR3 is CASSRGREHTEAFF. DNA of the CDR3: TGTGCCAGTAGTCGCGGCAGGGAACACACTGAAGCTTTCTTT.

The genes are TRBV30 and TRBJ1-1, with 7 nucleotides matching TRBD1. V lost 5 bases to trimming and J lost 3 bases; unmatched junction nucleotides: 12. This CDR3 contains 15 residues. Per the germline V gene, CDR1 is GTSNPN and CDR2 is SVGIG (reference sequence). CDR3 coding DNA: TGTGCCTGGGACCGGGACAGCCTTGTGGACACTGAAGCTTTCTTT. This encodes CAWDRDSLVDTEAFF.

V gene TRBV9 combines with J gene TRBJ2-1; D might be TRBD2 (5 bases). The CDR3 extends over 14 amino acids. Per the germline V gene, CDR1 is SGDLS and CDR2 is YYNGEE. V lost 0 bases and J 7 bases, leaving 11 bases between the germline ends. The CDR3 is CASSVVRGKNEQFF. The CDR3 DNA sequence: TGTGCCAGCAGCGTAGTGAGAGGGAAGAATGAGCAGTTCTTC.

The chain recombines TRBV12-5 with TRBJ1-2; possibly TRBD1 for D (6 bases). This CDR3 comprises 14 residues. Per germline, CDR1 LGHNT and CDR2 FRNRAP. Trimming took off 5 bases at V and 4 bases at J, with 14 bases between the two ends. The CDR3 here is CASGPSGVIYGYTF. The CDR3 DNA reads TGTGCTAGTGGTCCCTCAGGGGTTATCTATGGCTACACCTTC.

The chain joins TRBV5-1 to TRBJ2-5; TRBD2 is a possible D gene (6 bases). This CDR3 is 13 amino acids long. V dropped 7 bases and J dropped 1 base, with 11 bases sitting between them. Germline CDR1 is SGHRS and CDR2 is YFSETQ. CDR3 in amino acids: CASGRLVQETQYF. CDR3 in DNA: TGCGCCAGCGGCCGACTAGTCCAAGAGACCCAGTACTTC.

V gene TRBV10-1 combines with J gene TRBJ2-2; 7 bases line up with TRBD1. The germline gives CDR1 WNHNN, CDR2 SYGVQD (reference sequence). This CDR3 is built from 17 residues. With 7 bases clipped from V and 3 bases from J, the junction kept 14 bases outside the gene matches. The CDR3 protein is CASTRKRQGTDTGELFF. In DNA form, the CDR3 reads TGCGCCAGCACTCGAAAAAGACAGGGAACGGACACCGGGGAGCTGTTTTTT.

Only a few counts were recorded for this clone. The chain combines TRBV2 with TRBJ2-7, with TRBD2 matching 12 bases. CDR1 is SNHLY, CDR2 FYNNEI, per germline. The CDR3 sequence is 15 residues long. V shed 6 bases, J shed 2 bases, and the junction held 5 bases outside the gene matches. CDR3 in DNA: TGTGCCAGCAGGGGCAGACTAGCGGGAGCCTACGAGCAGTACTTC. Protein: CASRGRLAGAYEQYF. The whole variable domain, remainder taken from reference TRBV2 and TRBJ2-7, is EPEVTQTPSHQVTQMGQEVILRCVPISNHLYFYWYRQILGQKVEFLVSFYNNEISEKSEIFDDQFSVERPDGSNFTLKIRSTKLEDSAMYFCASRGRLAGAYEQYFGPGTRLTVT.

The V gene is TRBV7-9, the J gene TRBJ2-2, with D tentatively TRBD2 (6 bases). The CDR3 is 14 amino acids. V was cut by 3 bases and J by 7 bases, with 12 bases left in between. Germline CDR1 is SEHNR and CDR2 is FQNEAQ (reference sequence). In nucleotides, the CDR3 is TGTGCCAGCAGCTTGGCGGGATCTGGCGGGGAGCTGTTTTTT. As protein: CASSLAGSGGELFF.

The chain has TRBV9 and TRBJ2-7; the D gene is possibly TRBD2 (5 bases). Germline CDR1 SGDLS, CDR2 YYNGEE. The CDR3 contains 16 residues. Trimming cost V 3 bases and J 5 bases, with 21 bases left between them. CDR3 DNA: TGTGCCAGCAGCGGGAGCCGGGGAGTGGGGTTGAACGAGCAGTACTTC. Its translation: CASSGSRGVGLNEQYF.

This clone was seen a few times. The chain's CDR3 is CASSQAAGGQPQHF. The CDR3 DNA sequence: TGCGCCAGCAGCCAAGCGGCGGGAGGACAGCCCCAGCATTTT. The rearrangement joins TRBV4-3 to TRBJ1-5; D remains unclear. CDR1 and CDR2 (germline): LGHNA, YSLEER. The germline V and J ends were trimmed by 1 base and 7 bases, with 11 bases remaining between them. The CDR3 totals 14 residues.

The V call is TRBV5-6, the J call TRBJ1-2; TRBD1 matches 11 bases. V shed 0 bases and J 3 bases; nucleotides not matched to a gene: 4. The CDR3 extends over 16 amino acids. Germline CDR1 reads SGHDT; CDR2 reads YYEEEE. Here the CDR3 reads CASSLAGTGGHYGYTF. DNA of the CDR3: TGTGCCAGCAGCTTGGCCGGGACAGGGGGTCACTATGGCTACACCTTC.

This clone was observed once. The rearrangement joins TRBV15 to TRBJ2-7; 11 nucleotides match TRBD1. The CDR3 totals 15 residues. Germline V gene lookup returns CDR1 LNHNV and CDR2 YYDKDF (reference sequence). The V segment lost 3 bases and the J segment 3 bases; nucleotides outside the gene matches: 4. The CDR3 here is CATSRAGQGDYEQYF. The CDR3 DNA is TGTGCCACCAGCAGGGCGGGACAGGGGGACTACGAGCAGTACTTC.

This clone was detected once. CDR3 bases: TGTGCCAGCAGCCAATTCCCTCGGGGAGGGGGGACTTCCTACGAGCAGTACTTC. It translates to CASSQFPRGGGTSYEQYF. The chain employs TRBV4-2 and TRBJ2-7, with TRBD2 as a possible D gene (7 bases). The CDR3 has 18 residues. Germline V gene lookup returns CDR1 LGHNA and CDR2 YNFKEQ. The ends were cut back, 2 bases at V and 1 base at J, with 21 bases in the middle.

The chain carries TRBV5-4 and TRBJ2-6; D possibly corresponds to TRBD2 (5 bases). Germline CDR1 reads SGHNT; CDR2 reads YYREEE (reference sequence). The germline V and J ends were trimmed by 2 bases and 1 base, with 7 bases remaining between them. The CDR3 consists of 15 residues. The CDR3, as DNA: TGTGCCAGCAGCTTAGAGGGTTCTGGGGCCAACGTCCTGACTTTC. Protein sequence: CASSLEGSGANVLTF.

V and J are TRBV15 and TRBJ2-5, with TRBD2 as a possible D gene (5 bases). CDR1 LNHNV and CDR2 YYDKDF come from the germline V gene (reference sequence). V was cut by 1 base and J by 2 bases, with 14 bases left in between. The length of the CDR3 is 16 residues. DNA for the CDR3: TGTGCCACCAGCAGAGGCGCTTTGGGAGTTCAAGAGACCCAGTACTTC. Its translation: CATSRGALGVQETQYF.